This T cell receptor beta chain was obtained from a study of blood T cell repertoires in COVID-19. Study information: Both acute and convalescent COVID-19 samples were obtained from the United States, Italy and Spain. Nucleic acid was either cDNA or gDNA, and it came from T cells, B-cell-depleted T cells, or PBMCs.

The sample holds one count of this clone. As originally analysed: Amplifying reference gene primers gave estimates of nucleated cell counts. The data were produced by immunoSEQ multiplex PCR, yet TCRdb's version contains in-frame clones alone and is incomplete. V and J calls and clone size follow that table, whereas D and trimming were derived from the DNA. This sample yields about 250,000 clones, of which roughly four fifths are seen a single time; 4% to 5.5% belongs to the top ten. Germline V gene sequence: CDR1 SSHAT, CDR2 FNYEAQ (reference sequence). The CDR3 covers 15 residues. V shed 4 bases and J 2 bases; nucleotides not matched to a gene: 6.

The genes are TRBV7-7 and TRBJ2-5; 8 bases match TRBD1. This clonotype originated in a man in his fifties or sixties with active or convalescent COVID-19. The sequenced sample consisted of peripheral blood. Here the CDR3 reads CASSSRQGIQETQYF. The CDR3 nucleotides are TGTGCCAGCAGCTCAAGACAGGGGATTCAAGAGACCCAGTACTTC.